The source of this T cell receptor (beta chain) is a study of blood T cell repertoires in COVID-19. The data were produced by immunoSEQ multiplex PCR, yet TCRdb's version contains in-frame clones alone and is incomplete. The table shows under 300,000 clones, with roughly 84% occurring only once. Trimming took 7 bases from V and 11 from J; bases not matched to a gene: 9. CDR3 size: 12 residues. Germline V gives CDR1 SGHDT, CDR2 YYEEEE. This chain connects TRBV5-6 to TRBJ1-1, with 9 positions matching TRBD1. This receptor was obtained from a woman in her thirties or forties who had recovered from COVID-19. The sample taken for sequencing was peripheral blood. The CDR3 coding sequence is TGTGCCAGCCGCCGGGACAGGGAATTCGCTTTCTTT. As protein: CASRRDREFAFF.